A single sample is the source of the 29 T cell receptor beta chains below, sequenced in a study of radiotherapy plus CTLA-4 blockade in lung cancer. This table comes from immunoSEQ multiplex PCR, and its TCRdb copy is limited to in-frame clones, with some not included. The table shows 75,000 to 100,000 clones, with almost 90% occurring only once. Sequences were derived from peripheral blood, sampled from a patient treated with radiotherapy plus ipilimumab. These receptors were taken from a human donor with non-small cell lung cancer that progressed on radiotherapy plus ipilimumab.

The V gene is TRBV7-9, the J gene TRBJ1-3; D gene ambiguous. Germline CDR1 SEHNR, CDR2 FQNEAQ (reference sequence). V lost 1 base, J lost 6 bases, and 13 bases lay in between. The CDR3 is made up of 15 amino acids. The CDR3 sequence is CASSLGLTLENTIYF. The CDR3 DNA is TGTGCCAGCAGCTTAGGCTTGACCTTGGAAAACACCATATATTTT.

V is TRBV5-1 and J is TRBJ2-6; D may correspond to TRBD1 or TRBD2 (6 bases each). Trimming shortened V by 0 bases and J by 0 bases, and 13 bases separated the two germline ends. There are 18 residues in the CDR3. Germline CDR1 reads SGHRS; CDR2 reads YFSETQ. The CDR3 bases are TGCGCCAGCAGCTTGGTGGAGGGGGGACCCTCTGGGGCCAACGTCCTGACTTTC. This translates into CASSLVEGGPSGANVLTF.

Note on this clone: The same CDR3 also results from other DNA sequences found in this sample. The CDR3 DNA reads as TGTGCCTGGACAGGGTTGGTTCGTCGTGGTTACACCTTC. It codes for CAWTGLVRRGYTF. The chain uses TRBV30 and TRBJ1-2, with a weak D call TRBD1 (5 bases). In germline, CDR1 is GTSNPN, CDR2 SVGIG (reference sequence). The CDR3 loop spans 13 amino acids. V lost 4 bases and J lost 11, with 20 bases in between.

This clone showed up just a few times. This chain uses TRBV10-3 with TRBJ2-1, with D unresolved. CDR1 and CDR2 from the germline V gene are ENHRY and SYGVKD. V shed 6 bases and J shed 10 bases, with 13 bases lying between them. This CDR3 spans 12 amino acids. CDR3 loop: CAISTLLNEQFF. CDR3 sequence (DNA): TGTGCCATCAGCACCCTTTTAAACGAGCAGTTCTTC.

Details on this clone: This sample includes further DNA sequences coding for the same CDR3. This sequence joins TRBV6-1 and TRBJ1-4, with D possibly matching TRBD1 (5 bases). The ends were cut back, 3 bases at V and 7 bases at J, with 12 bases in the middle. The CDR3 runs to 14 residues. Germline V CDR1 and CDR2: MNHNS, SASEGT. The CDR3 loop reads CASSDGGLGEKLFF. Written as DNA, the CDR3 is TGTGCCAGCAGTGATGGGGGTTTAGGTGAAAAACTGTTTTTT.

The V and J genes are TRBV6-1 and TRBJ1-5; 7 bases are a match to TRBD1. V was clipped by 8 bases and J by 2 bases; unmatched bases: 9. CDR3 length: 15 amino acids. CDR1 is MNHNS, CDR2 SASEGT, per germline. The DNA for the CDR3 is TGTGCCAGCCTCCAGGGGGGAGTTGGCAATCAGCCCCAGCATTTT. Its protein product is CASLQGGVGNQPQHF.

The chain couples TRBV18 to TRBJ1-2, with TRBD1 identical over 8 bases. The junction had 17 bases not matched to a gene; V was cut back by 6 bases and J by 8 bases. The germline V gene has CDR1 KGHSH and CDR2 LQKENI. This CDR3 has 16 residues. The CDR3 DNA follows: TGTGCCAGCTCGCTCTCGGAAAGGGGACAGGAGTACGGCTACACCTTC. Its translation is CASSLSERGQEYGYTF.

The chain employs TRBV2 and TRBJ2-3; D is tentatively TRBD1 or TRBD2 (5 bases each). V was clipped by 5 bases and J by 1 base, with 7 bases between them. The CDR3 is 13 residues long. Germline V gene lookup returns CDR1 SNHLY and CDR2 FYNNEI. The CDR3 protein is CASSRDRTDTQYF. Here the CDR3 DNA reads TGTGCCAGCAGTAGGGACCGCACAGATACGCAGTATTTT. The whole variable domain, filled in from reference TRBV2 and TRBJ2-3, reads EPEVTQTPSHQVTQMGQEVILRCVPISNHLYFYWYRQILGQKVEFLVSFYNNEISEKSEIFDDQFSVERPDGSNFTLKIRSTKLEDSAMYFCASSRDRTDTQYFGPGTRLTVL.

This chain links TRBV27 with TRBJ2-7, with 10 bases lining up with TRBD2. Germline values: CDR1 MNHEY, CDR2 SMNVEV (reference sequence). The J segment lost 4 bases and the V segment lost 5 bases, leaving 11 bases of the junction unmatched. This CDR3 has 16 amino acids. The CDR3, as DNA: TGTGCCAGCAGTCCATTAGCGGGAGGCATCGGATACGAGCAGTACTTC. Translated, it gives CASSPLAGGIGYEQYF.

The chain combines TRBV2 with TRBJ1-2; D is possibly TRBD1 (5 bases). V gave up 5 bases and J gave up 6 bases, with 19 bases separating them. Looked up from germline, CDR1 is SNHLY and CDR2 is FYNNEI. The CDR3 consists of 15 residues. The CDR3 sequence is CASSLVEGLSDGYTF. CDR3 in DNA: TGTGCCAGCAGTCTCGTAGAGGGGTTAAGCGATGGCTACACCTTC.

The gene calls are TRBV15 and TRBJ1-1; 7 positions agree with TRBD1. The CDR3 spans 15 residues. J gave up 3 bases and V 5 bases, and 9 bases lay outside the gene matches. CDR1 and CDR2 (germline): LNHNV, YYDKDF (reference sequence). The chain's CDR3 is CATSGYRGVDTEAFF. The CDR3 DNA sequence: TGTGCCACCAGCGGGTACAGGGGAGTGGACACTGAAGCTTTCTTT.

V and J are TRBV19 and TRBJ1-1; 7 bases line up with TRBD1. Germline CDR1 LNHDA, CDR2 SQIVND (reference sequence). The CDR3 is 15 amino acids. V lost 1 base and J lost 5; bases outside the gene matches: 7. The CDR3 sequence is CASSIVRGPGTEAFF. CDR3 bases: TGTGCCAGTAGTATAGTAAGGGGGCCGGGGACTGAAGCTTTCTTT.

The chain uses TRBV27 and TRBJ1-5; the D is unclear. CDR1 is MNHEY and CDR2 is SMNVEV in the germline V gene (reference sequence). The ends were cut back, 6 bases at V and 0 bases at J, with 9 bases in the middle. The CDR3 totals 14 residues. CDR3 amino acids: CASSREYSNQPQHF. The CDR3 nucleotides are TGTGCCAGCAGCCGAGAGTATAGCAATCAGCCCCAGCATTTT.

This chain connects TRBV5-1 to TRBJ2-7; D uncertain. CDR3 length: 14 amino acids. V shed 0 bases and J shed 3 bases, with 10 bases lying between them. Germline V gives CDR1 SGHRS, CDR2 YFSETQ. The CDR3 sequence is CASSLGTANYEQYF. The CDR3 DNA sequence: TGCGCCAGCAGCTTGGGAACAGCAAACTACGAGCAGTACTTC. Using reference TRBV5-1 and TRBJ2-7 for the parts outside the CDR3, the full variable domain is KAGVTQTPRYLIKTRGQQVTLSCSPISGHRSVSWYQQTPGQGLQFLFEYFSETQRNKGNFPGRFSGRQFSNSRSEMNVSTLELGDSALYLCASSLGTANYEQYFGPGTRLTVT.

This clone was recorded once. The CDR3 is CASSPPTWDYEQYF. The CDR3 nucleotides read TGTGCCAGCAGCCCGCCGACTTGGGACTACGAGCAGTACTTC. This chain links TRBV7-9 with TRBJ2-7; D remains ambiguous. Germline V gene lookup returns CDR1 SEHNR and CDR2 FQNEAQ (reference sequence). The V gene lost 5 bases and the J gene lost 3 bases, with 14 bases spanning the gap. This CDR3 is built from 14 residues.

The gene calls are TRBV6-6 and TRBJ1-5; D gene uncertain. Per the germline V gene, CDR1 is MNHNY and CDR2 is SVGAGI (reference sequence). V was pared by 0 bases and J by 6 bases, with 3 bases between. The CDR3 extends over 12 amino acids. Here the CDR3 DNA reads TGTGCCAGCAGTTACTCGGGTCAGCCCCAGCATTTT. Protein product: CASSYSGQPQHF.

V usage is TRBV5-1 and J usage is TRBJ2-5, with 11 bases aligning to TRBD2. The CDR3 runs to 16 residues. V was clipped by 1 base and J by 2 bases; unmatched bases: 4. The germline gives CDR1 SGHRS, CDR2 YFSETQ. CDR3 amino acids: CASSLSLAGGQETQYF. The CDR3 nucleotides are TGCGCCAGCAGCTTGAGCCTAGCGGGAGGTCAAGAGACCCAGTACTTC.

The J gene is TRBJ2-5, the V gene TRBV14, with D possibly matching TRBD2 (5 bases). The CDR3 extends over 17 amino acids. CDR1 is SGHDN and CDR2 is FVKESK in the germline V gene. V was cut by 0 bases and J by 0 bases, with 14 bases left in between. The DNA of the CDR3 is TGTGCCAGCAGCCAAGATCGCGGGTGGACTCACCAAGAGACCCAGTACTTC. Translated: CASSQDRGWTHQETQYF.

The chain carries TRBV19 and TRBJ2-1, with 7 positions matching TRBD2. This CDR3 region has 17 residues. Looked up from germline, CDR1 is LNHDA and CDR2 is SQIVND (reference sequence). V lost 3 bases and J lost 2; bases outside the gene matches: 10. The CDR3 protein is CASSMPFTSATYNEQFF. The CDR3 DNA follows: TGTGCCAGTAGTATGCCCTTTACTAGCGCCACCTACAATGAGCAGTTCTTC.

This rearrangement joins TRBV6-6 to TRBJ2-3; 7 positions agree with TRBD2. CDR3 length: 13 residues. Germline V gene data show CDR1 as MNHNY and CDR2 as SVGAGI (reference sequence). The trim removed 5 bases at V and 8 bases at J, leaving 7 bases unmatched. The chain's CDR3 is CASSPKWGGTQYF. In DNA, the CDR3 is TGTGCCAGCAGTCCAAAATGGGGGGGTACGCAGTATTTT.

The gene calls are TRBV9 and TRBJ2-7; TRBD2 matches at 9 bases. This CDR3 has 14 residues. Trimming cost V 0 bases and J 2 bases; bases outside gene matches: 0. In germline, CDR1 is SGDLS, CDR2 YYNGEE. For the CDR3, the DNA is TGTGCCAGCAGCGTAGGCGGGAGGGCCTACGAGCAGTACTTC. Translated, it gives CASSVGGRAYEQYF.

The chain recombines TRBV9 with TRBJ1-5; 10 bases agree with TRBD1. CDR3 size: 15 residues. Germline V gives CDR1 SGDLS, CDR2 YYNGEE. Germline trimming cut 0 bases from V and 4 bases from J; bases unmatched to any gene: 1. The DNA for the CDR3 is TGTGCCAGCAGCGTAGGACAGGGGGCTAATCAGCCCCAGCATTTT. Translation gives CASSVGQGANQPQHF.

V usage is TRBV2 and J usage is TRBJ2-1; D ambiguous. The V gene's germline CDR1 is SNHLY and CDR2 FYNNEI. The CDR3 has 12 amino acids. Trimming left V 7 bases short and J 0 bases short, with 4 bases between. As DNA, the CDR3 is TGTGCCAGCACTAACTCCTACAATGAGCAGTTCTTC. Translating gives CASTNSYNEQFF.

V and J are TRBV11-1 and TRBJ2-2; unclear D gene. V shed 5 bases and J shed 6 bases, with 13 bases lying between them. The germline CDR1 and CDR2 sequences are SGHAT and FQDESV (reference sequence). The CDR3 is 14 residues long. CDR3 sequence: CASSHVTFAGELFF. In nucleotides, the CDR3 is TGTGCCAGCAGCCACGTGACCTTTGCCGGGGAGCTGTTTTTT.

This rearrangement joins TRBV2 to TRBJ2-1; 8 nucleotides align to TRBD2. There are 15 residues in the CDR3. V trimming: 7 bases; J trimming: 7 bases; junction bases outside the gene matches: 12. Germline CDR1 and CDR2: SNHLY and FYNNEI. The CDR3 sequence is CASTEGVAGLNEQFF. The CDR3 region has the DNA TGTGCCAGCACCGAAGGGGTAGCGGGGTTAAATGAGCAGTTCTTC.

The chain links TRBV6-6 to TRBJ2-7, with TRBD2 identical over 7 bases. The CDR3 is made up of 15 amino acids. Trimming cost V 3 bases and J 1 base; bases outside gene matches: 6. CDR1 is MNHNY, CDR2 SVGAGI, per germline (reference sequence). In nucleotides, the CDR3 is TGTGCCAGCAGTTATCTTACTAGCGCTTCCTACGAGCAGTACTTC. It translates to CASSYLTSASYEQYF.

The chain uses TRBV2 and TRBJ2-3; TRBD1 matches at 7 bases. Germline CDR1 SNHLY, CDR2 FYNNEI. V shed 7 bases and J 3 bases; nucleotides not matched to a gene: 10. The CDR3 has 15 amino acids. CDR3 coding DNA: TGTGCCAGCACCGTCAGGGGGTCGGAAACAGATACGCAGTATTTT. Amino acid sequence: CASTVRGSETDTQYF.

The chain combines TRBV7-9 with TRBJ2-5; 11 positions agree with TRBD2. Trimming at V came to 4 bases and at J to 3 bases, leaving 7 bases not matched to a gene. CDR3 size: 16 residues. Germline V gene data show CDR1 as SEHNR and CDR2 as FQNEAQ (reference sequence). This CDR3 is CASSSGSTSGKETQYF. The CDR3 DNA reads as TGTGCCAGCAGCTCAGGTTCGACTAGCGGGAAAGAGACCCAGTACTTC.

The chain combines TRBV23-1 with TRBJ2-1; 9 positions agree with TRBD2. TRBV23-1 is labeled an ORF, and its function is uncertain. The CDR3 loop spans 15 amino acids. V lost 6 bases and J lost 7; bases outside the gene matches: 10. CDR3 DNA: TGCGCCAGCAGCGAGGGCGCGGGAGGGCCGAATGAGCAGTTCTTC. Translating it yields CASSEGAGGPNEQFF.